This note documents a single T cell receptor beta chain sequence. The data were obtained in a study of blood T cell repertoires in COVID-19. Looking at the study overall: Specimens from acute and convalescent COVID-19 originated in the United States, Italy and Spain.

Here immunoSEQ multiplex PCR was the method, and the copy in TCRdb shows in-frame clones only, minus some. Counted here are hundreds of thousands of clones, approximately 89% occurring once; the ten biggest clones make up roughly a tenth. The CDR3 length is 13 residues. The V segment lost 6 bases and the J segment 3 bases; nucleotides outside the gene matches: 2. The germline CDR1 and CDR2 sequences are ENHRY and SYGVKD. Cohort 3 donors counted as recovered after two negative PCRs, clearance, or resolved symptoms. The sequence was collected from a woman in her twenties or thirties who had recovered from COVID-19. The sample taken for sequencing was PBMCs or T cells enriched from blood (not recorded which). The V call is TRBV10-3, the J call TRBJ2-1; 7 bases align to TRBD1. The CDR3 loop is CAIRGTDYNEQFF. The CDR3 nucleotides are TGTGCCATCAGGGGGACAGACTACAATGAGCAGTTCTTC.